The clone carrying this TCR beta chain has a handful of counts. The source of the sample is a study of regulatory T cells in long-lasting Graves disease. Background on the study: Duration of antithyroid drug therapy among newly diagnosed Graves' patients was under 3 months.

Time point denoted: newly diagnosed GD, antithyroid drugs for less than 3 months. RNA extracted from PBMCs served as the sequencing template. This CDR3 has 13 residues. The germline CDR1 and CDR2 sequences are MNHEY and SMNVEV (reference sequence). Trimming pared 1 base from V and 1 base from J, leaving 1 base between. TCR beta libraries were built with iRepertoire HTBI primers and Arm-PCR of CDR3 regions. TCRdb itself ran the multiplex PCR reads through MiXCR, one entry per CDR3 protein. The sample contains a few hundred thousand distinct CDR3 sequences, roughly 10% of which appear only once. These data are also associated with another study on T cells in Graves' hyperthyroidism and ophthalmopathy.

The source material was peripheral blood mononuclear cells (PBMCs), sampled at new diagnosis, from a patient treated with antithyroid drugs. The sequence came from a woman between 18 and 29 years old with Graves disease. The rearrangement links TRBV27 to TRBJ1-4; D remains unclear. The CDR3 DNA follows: TGTGCCAGCAGTTTATTAACTAATGAAAAACTGTTTTTT. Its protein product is CASSLLTNEKLFF.